These 15 T cell receptor beta chains were sequenced from one sample in a study of T cells after yellow fever vaccination. TCRdb used MiXCR to reprocess the 5' RACE reads, holding one entry per CDR3 protein. Of about 300,000 distinct CDR3 sequences listed, around 9.3% are singletons. The sequences come from CD4+ T cells sorted from PBMCs, collected 5 days after the yellow fever booster vaccination. The receptor source for this set is a man aged 18 to 29 who received the YFV17D yellow fever vaccine.

V gene TRBV27 combines with J gene TRBJ2-3; 7 bases are shared with TRBD1. CDR1 is MNHEY and CDR2 is SMNVEV in the germline V gene (reference sequence). The CDR3 runs 16 residues. Trimming took 4 bases from V and 2 from J; bases not matched to a gene: 9. In nucleotides, the CDR3 is TGTGCCAGCAGTTCCTACAGGGGTCGACTCACAGATACGCAGTATTTT. This gives the protein CASSSYRGRLTDTQYF.

This clonotype was seen only a few times. The V gene is TRBV29-1, the J gene TRBJ2-3, with a possible D match to TRBD1 (5 bases). Germline V lookup: CDR1 SQVTM, CDR2 ANQGSEA. This CDR3 comprises 13 residues. Trimming cost V 8 bases and J 2 bases, with 14 bases left between them. The CDR3 DNA is TGCAGCACCCTCCAGGGATCCACAGATACGCAGTATTTT. It translates to CSTLQGSTDTQYF.

This clonotype was observed a few times. The genes are TRBV12-3 or TRBV12-4 and TRBJ2-1; 10 nucleotides match TRBD1. The CDR3 runs to 15 residues. Unmatched junction bases numbered 10, after V lost 5 bases and J lost 9 bases. The CDR3 DNA reads as TGTGCCAGCAGTCGAGGGACAGGGGTGCGTGTTGAGCAGTTCTTC. Its protein product is CASSRGTGVRVEQFF.

This clonotype was seen only a few times. The J gene is TRBJ1-2, the V gene TRBV3-1, with D perhaps matching TRBD1 (5 bases). The CDR3 has 15 residues. V shed 4 bases and J shed 0 bases, with 12 bases lying between them. The germline gives CDR1 LGHDT, CDR2 YNNKEL (reference sequence). In nucleotides, the CDR3 is TGTGCCAGCAGCCCTCGAATGACAGCTAACTATGGCTACACCTTC. As protein: CASSPRMTANYGYTF.

The rearrangement uses TRBV12-3 or TRBV12-4 and TRBJ1-5; 8 nucleotides agree with TRBD1. The length of the CDR3 is 16 residues. The ends lost 5 bases at V and 6 bases at J; junction bases unmatched: 12. The CDR3 reads CASSADGRGQSQPQHF. Here the CDR3 DNA reads TGTGCCAGCAGTGCGGACGGCAGGGGGCAAAGTCAGCCCCAGCATTTT.

This chain connects TRBV9 to TRBJ1-2, with D possibly matching TRBD1 (5 bases). Germline CDR1 is SGDLS and CDR2 is YYNGEE. Trimming shortened V by 3 bases and J by 5 bases, and 11 bases separated the two germline ends. The CDR3 length is 13 residues. CDR3 region: CASSGAGVYGYTF. The CDR3 DNA sequence: TGTGCCAGCAGCGGAGCGGGGGTATATGGCTACACCTTC.

The V and J genes are TRBV18 and TRBJ1-2; no clear D. Germline V gives CDR1 KGHSH, CDR2 LQKENI. The germline V and J ends were trimmed by 6 bases and 3 bases, with 14 bases remaining between them. The CDR3 consists of 14 residues. The DNA for the CDR3 is TGTGCCAGCTCCCAAACGGACGGGGACTATGGCTACACCTTC. This translates into CASSQTDGDYGYTF. Filled out from reference TRBV18 and TRBJ1-2, the complete variable domain reads NAGVMQNPRHLVRRRGQEARLRCSPMKGHSHVYWYRQLPEEGLKFMVYLQKENIIDESGMPKERFSAEFPKEGPSILRIQQVVRGDSAAYFCASSQTDGDYGYTFGSGTRLTVV.

The J gene is TRBJ2-5, the V gene TRBV12-3 or TRBV12-4, with 10 bases identical to TRBD1. The CDR3 contains 15 residues. J was trimmed by 4 bases and V by 6 bases; bases with no gene match: 8. The CDR3, as DNA: TGTGCCAGCAGCCTAGAGGGACAGGGGCGAGAGACCCAGTACTTC. Encoded protein: CASSLEGQGRETQYF.

This clonotype was observed a few times. The chain recombines TRBV7-9 with TRBJ1-5; 8 nucleotides line up with TRBD1. In germline, CDR1 is SEHNR, CDR2 FQNEAQ (reference sequence). Trimming took 3 bases from V and 3 from J; bases not matched to a gene: 10. This CDR3 is 17 amino acids long. The CDR3: CASSFLNPDRANQPQHF. DNA of the CDR3: TGTGCCAGCAGCTTTCTCAACCCGGACAGGGCCAATCAGCCCCAGCATTTT.

The V and J genes are TRBV7-2 and TRBJ2-7; D is possibly TRBD2 (5 bases). CDR1 and CDR2 (germline): SGHTA, FQGNSA. Trimming removed 1 base from V and 2 bases from J, with 12 bases in between. This CDR3 region has 15 residues. The CDR3 nucleotides read TGTGCCAGCAGCTTAGGGGCGGGCAGACCCTACGAGCAGTACGTC. Residues: CASSLGAGRPYEQYV.

This clonotype was recorded a few times. This chain links TRBV7-9 with TRBJ1-2; D not resolved. V was trimmed by 3 bases and J by 1 base, leaving 21 bases between them. Germline V CDR1 and CDR2: SEHNR, FQNEAQ (reference sequence). The CDR3 sequence is 18 residues long. The CDR3 DNA follows: TGTGCCAGCAGCTTGGCCCCTTGGCGACCGGGAGTTAACTATGGCTACACCTTC. This sequence encodes CASSLAPWRPGVNYGYTF.

This clonotype was detected many times. The chain has TRBV29-1 and TRBJ2-1; 8 nucleotides agree with TRBD1. Per germline, CDR1 SQVTM and CDR2 ANQGSEA. CDR3 length: 13 residues. With 8 bases clipped from V and 9 bases from J, the junction kept 12 bases outside the gene matches. The chain's CDR3 is CSPRAAGGGEQFF. In DNA form, the CDR3 reads TGCAGCCCAAGGGCCGCAGGGGGCGGTGAGCAGTTCTTC.

This clonotype turned up a few times. V usage is TRBV4-3 and J usage is TRBJ2-2; D call uncertain. The CDR3 length is 12 residues. The ends were cut back, 2 bases at V and 6 bases at J, with 4 bases in the middle. Looked up from germline, CDR1 is LGHNA and CDR2 is YSLEER. The CDR3 loop reads CASSQNPGELFF. CDR3 DNA sequence: TGCGCCAGCAGCCAAAACCCCGGGGAGCTGTTTTTT.

The chain carries TRBV6-6 and TRBJ1-2; a weak D match, TRBD1 (5 bases). Germline CDR1 MNHNY, CDR2 SVGAGI (reference sequence). The CDR3 runs 15 residues. Trimming took off 5 bases at V and 0 bases at J, with 13 bases between the two ends. As DNA, the CDR3 is TGTGCCAGCAGTCACCGGGACCAAGCTAACTATGGCTACACCTTC. Protein product: CASSHRDQANYGYTF.

This clonotype was picked up a small number of times. The chain has TRBV29-1 and TRBJ1-5, with D uncertain. In germline, CDR1 is SQVTM, CDR2 ANQGSEA. Trimming shortened V by 5 bases and J by 4 bases, and 18 bases separated the two germline ends. The CDR3 runs to 15 residues. Here the CDR3 reads CSVSSGPGQNQPQHF. DNA for the CDR3: TGCAGCGTTTCTTCCGGACCCGGGCAGAATCAGCCCCAGCATTTT.